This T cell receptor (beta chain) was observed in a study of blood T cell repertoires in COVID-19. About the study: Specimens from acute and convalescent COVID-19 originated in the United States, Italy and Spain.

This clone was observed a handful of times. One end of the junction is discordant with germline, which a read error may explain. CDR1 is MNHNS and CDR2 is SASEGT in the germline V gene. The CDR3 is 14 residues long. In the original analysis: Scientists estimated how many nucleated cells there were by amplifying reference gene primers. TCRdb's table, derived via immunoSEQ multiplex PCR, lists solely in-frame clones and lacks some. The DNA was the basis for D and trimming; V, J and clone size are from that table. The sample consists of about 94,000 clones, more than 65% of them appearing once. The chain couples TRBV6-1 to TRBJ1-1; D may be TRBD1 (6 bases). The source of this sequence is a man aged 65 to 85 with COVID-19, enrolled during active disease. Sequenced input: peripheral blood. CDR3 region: CASREGGLNTEAFF. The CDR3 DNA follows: TGTGCCAGCAGGGAAGGGGGGCTGAACACTGAAGCTTTCTTT.